A selection of T cell receptor beta chains follows, all from one sample in a study of OX40 agonist ivuxolimab in advanced cancers. Assay used: immunoSEQ multiplex PCR; TCRdb lists only in-frame clones, some missing. The sample yields 130,000 or so clones, 85% to 95% seen once. Sequences were derived from CD4+ or CD8+ T cells sorted from blood, sampled in a trial of the OX40 agonist ivuxolimab. The receptors were gathered from an adult with an advanced solid tumor such as melanoma, head and neck, liver or kidney cancer. The CDR3 runs from the conserved cysteine through the conserved F or W. The D gene is left open where the match is weak. The size of a clone is reported for some rows only, either as once, few or many, or as a class for expanded clones.

d_call: TRBD1; clone_size: .; v_call: TRBV10-2; j_call: TRBJ2-2; cdr3_length: 14; cdr3_aa: CASFDRENTGELFF; cdr3_nt: TGCGCCAGCTTTGACAGGGAGAACACCGGGGAGCTGTTTTTT
d_call: .; clone_size: .; v_call: TRBV7-2; j_call: TRBJ1-4; cdr3_length: 15; cdr3_aa: CASSLMLGNNEKLFF; cdr3_nt: TGTGCCAGCAGCTTAATGCTGGGGAACAATGAAAAACTGTTTTTT
d_call: TRBD1; clone_size: .; v_call: TRBV7-2; j_call: TRBJ2-7; cdr3_length: 15; cdr3_aa: CASSRRGRGPYEQYF; cdr3_nt: TGTGCCAGCAGCCGTAGGGGGCGAGGCCCCTACGAGCAGTACTTC
d_call: TRBD2; clone_size: once; v_call: TRBV5-1; j_call: TRBJ2-5; cdr3_length: 14; cdr3_aa: CASSPGGRVETQYF; cdr3_nt: TGCGCCAGCAGCCCGGGAGGGCGAGTCGAGACCCAGTACTTC
d_call: .; clone_size: .; v_call: TRBV19; j_call: TRBJ2-5; cdr3_length: 12; cdr3_aa: CASSQSGETQYF; cdr3_nt: TGTGCCAGTAGTCAGAGTGGGGAGACCCAGTACTTC
d_call: TRBD2; clone_size: .; v_call: TRBV19; j_call: TRBJ2-3; cdr3_length: 16; cdr3_aa: CASSRTSGHRGDTQYF; cdr3_nt: TGTGCCAGTAGTAGGACTAGCGGGCACCGAGGGGATACGCAGTATTTT
d_call: TRBD1; clone_size: .; v_call: TRBV7-2; j_call: TRBJ1-2; cdr3_length: 12; cdr3_aa: CASSRTGYGYTF; cdr3_nt: TGTGCCAGCAGCCGGACAGGCTATGGCTACACCTTC
d_call: TRBD2; clone_size: once; v_call: TRBV10-3; j_call: TRBJ2-2; cdr3_length: 16; cdr3_aa: CAIRLAGGPGTGELFF; cdr3_nt: TGTGCCATCAGGCTAGCGGGAGGGCCTGGCACCGGGGAGCTGTTTTTT
d_call: .; clone_size: .; v_call: TRBV2; j_call: TRBJ2-1; cdr3_length: 16; cdr3_aa: CASNGVDWSSYNEQFF; cdr3_nt: TGTGCCAGCAATGGAGTAGACTGGAGCTCCTACAATGAGCAGTTCTTC
d_call: .; clone_size: .; v_call: TRBV6-6; j_call: TRBJ1-2; cdr3_length: 14; cdr3_aa: CASSYSRGSEGYTF; cdr3_nt: TGTGCCAGCAGTTACTCGAGGGGCTCCGAGGGCTACACCTTC
d_call: .; clone_size: .; v_call: TRBV18; j_call: TRBJ2-6; cdr3_length: 14; cdr3_aa: CASSPESGANVLTF; cdr3_nt: TGTGCCAGCTCACCCGAATCTGGGGCCAACGTCCTGACTTTC
d_call: TRBD1; clone_size: .; v_call: TRBV7-9; j_call: TRBJ2-2; cdr3_length: 16; cdr3_aa: CASSRPGQGNTGELFF; cdr3_nt: TGTGCCAGCAGTCGACCCGGACAGGGGAACACCGGGGAGCTGTTTTTT
d_call: .; clone_size: once; v_call: TRBV28; j_call: TRBJ2-7; cdr3_length: 16; cdr3_aa: CASSGGGTPVGYEQYF; cdr3_nt: TGTGCCAGCAGTGGGGGGGGGACACCTGTCGGGTACGAGCAGTACTTC
d_call: .; clone_size: .; v_call: TRBV19; j_call: TRBJ1-2; cdr3_length: 15; cdr3_aa: CASSTDSQLNYGYTF; cdr3_nt: TGTGCCAGTAGTACGGACAGCCAACTTAACTATGGCTACACCTTC
d_call: .; clone_size: .; v_call: TRBV6-6; j_call: TRBJ1-1; cdr3_length: 15; cdr3_aa: CASSPYQTKNTEAFF; cdr3_nt: TGTGCCAGCAGCCCATACCAGACAAAGAACACTGAAGCTTTCTTT
d_call: .; clone_size: .; v_call: TRBV7-6; j_call: TRBJ1-3; cdr3_length: 18; cdr3_aa: CASSLAVGNRISGNTIYF; cdr3_nt: TGTGCCAGCAGCTTAGCGGTTGGAAACAGGATCTCTGGAAACACCATATATTTT
d_call: .; clone_size: .; v_call: TRBV28; j_call: TRBJ2-7; cdr3_length: 13; cdr3_aa: CASSQGAHYEQYF; cdr3_nt: TGTGCCAGCAGTCAAGGGGCCCACTACGAGCAGTACTTC
d_call: .; clone_size: few; v_call: TRBV15; j_call: TRBJ1-1; cdr3_length: 12; cdr3_aa: CATSQREGEAFF; cdr3_nt: TGTGCCACCAGCCAACGTGAAGGTGAAGCTTTCTTT
d_call: .; clone_size: .; v_call: TRBV4-3; j_call: TRBJ2-1; cdr3_length: 18; cdr3_aa: CASSQDPERRHSYNEQFF; cdr3_nt: TGCGCCAGCAGCCAAGATCCGGAGCGGCGCCACTCCTACAATGAGCAGTTCTTC
d_call: .; clone_size: .; v_call: TRBV27; j_call: TRBJ2-3; cdr3_length: 14; cdr3_aa: CASSPGPQGYTQYF; cdr3_nt: TGTGCCAGCAGCCCGGGACCACAAGGATATACGCAGTATTTT
d_call: .; clone_size: .; v_call: TRBV9; j_call: TRBJ2-1; cdr3_length: 16; cdr3_aa: CASSVGGLTFYNEQFF; cdr3_nt: TGTGCCAGCAGCGTAGGGGGACTTACGTTCTACAATGAGCAGTTCTTC
d_call: .; clone_size: .; v_call: TRBV7-2; j_call: TRBJ2-1; cdr3_length: 14; cdr3_aa: CASSLVSSRNEQFF; cdr3_nt: TGTGCCAGCAGCTTAGTATCCTCAAGGAATGAGCAGTTCTTC
d_call: TRBD1; clone_size: once; v_call: TRBV18; j_call: TRBJ1-1; cdr3_length: 14; cdr3_aa: CASSPITGGTEAFF; cdr3_nt: TGTGCCAGCTCACCGATTACAGGGGGGACTGAAGCTTTCTTT
d_call: TRBD1; clone_size: once; v_call: TRBV12-5; j_call: TRBJ1-5; cdr3_length: 17; cdr3_aa: CASGGTRDREGNQPQHF; cdr3_nt: TGTGCTAGTGGTGGGACCCGGGACAGGGAGGGCAATCAGCCCCAGCATTTT
d_call: .; clone_size: .; v_call: TRBV6-5; j_call: TRBJ2-1; cdr3_length: 14; cdr3_aa: CASSRDLNINEQFF; cdr3_nt: TGTGCCAGCAGTCGAGACCTAAATATCAATGAGCAGTTCTTC
d_call: .; clone_size: .; v_call: TRBV9; j_call: TRBJ1-1; cdr3_length: 15; cdr3_aa: CASSVDLQTNTEAFF; cdr3_nt: TGTGCCAGCAGCGTAGATTTACAGACGAACACTGAAGCTTTCTTT
d_call: .; clone_size: once; v_call: TRBV28; j_call: TRBJ1-6; cdr3_length: 15; cdr3_aa: CASSFRDRHNSPLHF; cdr3_nt: TGTGCCAGCAGTTTCCGGGACCGACATAATTCACCCCTCCACTTT
d_call: .; clone_size: .; v_call: TRBV7-9; j_call: TRBJ2-2; cdr3_length: 15; cdr3_aa: CASSSPLSSTGELFF; cdr3_nt: TGTGCCAGCAGCTCCCCCCTGTCGTCAACCGGGGAGCTGTTTTTT
d_call: TRBD1; clone_size: .; v_call: TRBV9; j_call: TRBJ2-7; cdr3_length: 15; cdr3_aa: CASSPRTGVPYEQYF; cdr3_nt: TGTGCCAGCAGCCCTCGGACAGGGGTCCCCTACGAGCAGTACTTC
d_call: .; clone_size: .; v_call: TRBV7-2; j_call: TRBJ1-1; cdr3_length: 12; cdr3_aa: CASSLERSEAFF; cdr3_nt: TGTGCCAGCAGCTTAGAAAGGTCTGAAGCTTTCTTT
d_call: TRBD1; clone_size: .; v_call: TRBV6-1; j_call: TRBJ1-2; cdr3_length: 15; cdr3_aa: CASIWTGGLQKGYTF; cdr3_nt: TGTGCCAGCATTTGGACAGGGGGCCTCCAGAAGGGCTACACCTTC
d_call: .; clone_size: .; v_call: TRBV4-3; j_call: TRBJ2-2; cdr3_length: 15; cdr3_aa: CASSPGASNTGELFF; cdr3_nt: TGCGCCAGCAGTCCCGGCGCCTCGAACACCGGGGAGCTGTTTTTT
d_call: .; clone_size: .; v_call: TRBV27; j_call: TRBJ1-1; cdr3_length: 12; cdr3_aa: CASSLGSGKAFF; cdr3_nt: TGTGCCAGCAGTTTAGGGTCGGGAAAAGCTTTCTTT
d_call: .; clone_size: .; v_call: TRBV6-5; j_call: TRBJ1-1; cdr3_length: 12; cdr3_aa: CASSYSGGGAFF; cdr3_nt: TGTGCCAGCAGTTACTCAGGGGGAGGCGCTTTCTTT
d_call: TRBD1; clone_size: .; v_call: TRBV7-9; j_call: TRBJ1-5; cdr3_length: 16; cdr3_aa: CASSAMGQGGVQPQHF; cdr3_nt: TGTGCCAGCAGCGCAATGGGACAGGGAGGCGTTCAGCCCCAGCATTTT
d_call: .; clone_size: .; v_call: TRBV14; j_call: TRBJ1-2; cdr3_length: 18; cdr3_aa: CASSQDLGTSYVSHGYTF; cdr3_nt: TGTGCCAGCAGCCAAGATTTGGGGACCTCCTATGTAAGCCATGGCTACACCTTC
d_call: TRBD2; clone_size: .; v_call: TRBV27; j_call: TRBJ2-3; cdr3_length: 16; cdr3_aa: CASSVGAGGLADTQYF; cdr3_nt: TGTGCCAGCAGCGTAGGGGCGGGGGGGTTGGCGGATACGCAGTATTTT
d_call: .; clone_size: .; v_call: TRBV6-6; j_call: TRBJ1-1; cdr3_length: 15; cdr3_aa: CASSYSGQMNTEAFF; cdr3_nt: TGTGCCAGCAGTTACTCAGGCCAGATGAACACTGAAGCTTTCTTT
d_call: TRBD2; clone_size: .; v_call: TRBV27; j_call: TRBJ2-1; cdr3_length: 16; cdr3_aa: CASSSPSGRAVNEQFF; cdr3_nt: TGTGCCAGCAGTTCCCCAAGCGGGAGGGCCGTGAATGAGCAGTTCTTC
d_call: .; clone_size: once; v_call: TRBV2; j_call: TRBJ1-5; cdr3_length: 13; cdr3_aa: CASNMENNQPQHF; cdr3_nt: TGTGCCAGCAATATGGAAAACAATCAGCCCCAGCATTTT
d_call: .; clone_size: .; v_call: TRBV11-2; j_call: TRBJ2-3; cdr3_length: 14; cdr3_aa: CASSLDRVVGTQYF; cdr3_nt: TGTGCCAGCAGCTTAGATAGAGTGGTGGGGACGCAGTATTTT
d_call: .; clone_size: .; v_call: TRBV6-5; j_call: TRBJ2-7; cdr3_length: 13; cdr3_aa: CASSFIDGYEQYF; cdr3_nt: TGTGCCAGCAGTTTTATCGACGGCTACGAGCAGTACTTC
d_call: .; clone_size: .; v_call: TRBV7-2; j_call: TRBJ2-3; cdr3_length: 15; cdr3_aa: CASSLQGVGTDTQYF; cdr3_nt: TGTGCCAGCAGCTTACAAGGAGTTGGAACAGATACGCAGTATTTT
d_call: .; clone_size: once; v_call: TRBV5-4; j_call: TRBJ2-7; cdr3_length: 15; cdr3_aa: CASSLGPPVTGEQYF; cdr3_nt: TGTGCCAGCAGCTTAGGTCCCCCCGTTACGGGCGAGCAGTACTTC
d_call: TRBD1; clone_size: .; v_call: TRBV5-1; j_call: TRBJ1-1; cdr3_length: 24; cdr3_aa: CASSLIRRDGDRGPHTFLNTEAFF; cdr3_nt: TGCGCCAGCAGCTTGATACGGAGGGATGGGGACAGGGGACCTCACACTTTCTTGAACACTGAAGCTTTCTTT
d_call: .; clone_size: .; v_call: TRBV5-4; j_call: TRBJ1-2; cdr3_length: 16; cdr3_aa: CASRPGTPMGTYGYTF; cdr3_nt: TGTGCCAGCAGACCCGGGACTCCCATGGGGACCTATGGCTACACCTTC
d_call: TRBD1; clone_size: .; v_call: TRBV10-3; j_call: TRBJ2-5; cdr3_length: 15; cdr3_aa: CAISDMGQGRETQYF; cdr3_nt: TGTGCCATCAGTGATATGGGACAGGGAAGGGAGACCCAGTACTTC
d_call: .; clone_size: .; v_call: TRBV9; j_call: TRBJ2-6; cdr3_length: 17; cdr3_aa: CASSVGARSSGANVLTF; cdr3_nt: TGTGCCAGCAGCGTAGGGGCACGAAGCTCTGGGGCCAACGTCCTGACTTTC
d_call: .; clone_size: .; v_call: TRBV5-1; j_call: TRBJ2-2; cdr3_length: 17; cdr3_aa: CASSLAGLWGSSGELFF; cdr3_nt: TGCGCCAGCAGCTTGGCCGGCCTTTGGGGATCTTCCGGGGAGCTGTTTTTT
d_call: .; clone_size: .; v_call: TRBV7-8; j_call: TRBJ1-2; cdr3_length: 14; cdr3_aa: CASSSSGPTYGYTF; cdr3_nt: TGTGCCAGCAGTTCTAGCGGTCCCACCTATGGCTACACCTTC
d_call: .; clone_size: .; v_call: TRBV7-2; j_call: TRBJ1-2; cdr3_length: 15; cdr3_aa: CASSPSAGGFYGYTF; cdr3_nt: TGTGCCAGCAGCCCCTCCGCGGGGGGATTCTATGGCTACACCTTC
d_call: TRBD2; clone_size: .; v_call: TRBV4-3; j_call: TRBJ2-3; cdr3_length: 17; cdr3_aa: CASSQTLAGAHTDTQYF; cdr3_nt: TGCGCCAGCAGCCAGACCCTAGCGGGGGCCCACACAGATACGCAGTATTTT
d_call: .; clone_size: .; v_call: TRBV5-4; j_call: TRBJ2-5; cdr3_length: 15; cdr3_aa: CASSQDGNFQETQYF; cdr3_nt: TGTGCCAGCAGCCAAGATGGAAATTTTCAAGAGACCCAGTACTTC
d_call: .; clone_size: once; v_call: TRBV5-4; j_call: TRBJ1-1; cdr3_length: 15; cdr3_aa: CASSQGGGMVTEAFF; cdr3_nt: TGTGCCAGCAGCCAAGGGGGAGGAATGGTCACTGAAGCTTTCTTT
d_call: .; clone_size: .; v_call: TRBV5-1; j_call: TRBJ1-4; cdr3_length: 13; cdr3_aa: CASSLGRDEKLFF; cdr3_nt: TGCGCCAGCAGCTTGGGAAGAGATGAAAAACTGTTTTTT
d_call: .; clone_size: .; v_call: TRBV29-1; j_call: TRBJ2-1; cdr3_length: 14; cdr3_aa: CSVALGASYNEQFF; cdr3_nt: TGCAGCGTCGCGCTGGGGGCCTCCTACAATGAGCAGTTCTTC
d_call: .; clone_size: .; v_call: TRBV28; j_call: TRBJ2-3; cdr3_length: 11; cdr3_aa: CASSTHNTQYF; cdr3_nt: TGTGCCAGCAGTACTCATAATACGCAGTATTTT
d_call: TRBD2; clone_size: .; v_call: TRBV4-2; j_call: TRBJ2-5; cdr3_length: 15; cdr3_aa: CASSQGRERQETQYF; cdr3_nt: TGTGCCAGCAGCCAAGGGCGGGAGCGCCAAGAGACCCAGTACTTC
d_call: .; clone_size: .; v_call: TRBV2; j_call: TRBJ1-2; cdr3_length: 15; cdr3_aa: CASRDTHSWNYGYTF; cdr3_nt: TGTGCCAGCCGGGACACTCACTCGTGGAACTATGGCTACACCTTC
d_call: .; clone_size: .; v_call: TRBV7-7; j_call: TRBJ2-1; cdr3_length: 15; cdr3_aa: CASSYSAGNHNEQFF; cdr3_nt: TGTGCTAGCAGCTATTCTGCAGGAAATCACAATGAGCAGTTCTTC